One TCR beta chain is described in this entry. This specimen comes from a study of blood T cell repertoires in COVID-19. Profiling relied on immunoSEQ multiplex PCR, and the TCRdb table lists in-frame clones only, not all of them. Among fewer than 200,000 clones listed, approximately 85% were seen once. The Seattle patients joined while their infection was active and were tracked longitudinally afterward. The germline gives CDR1 SNHLY, CDR2 FYNNEI. Trimming cost V 7 bases and J 2 bases; bases outside gene matches: 5. The CDR3 totals 14 residues. This clonotype was sampled from a woman at least 80 years old with COVID-19, enrolled during active disease. Sequencing input: peripheral blood. The rearrangement joins TRBV2 to TRBJ2-1; 7 positions match TRBD2. DNA for the CDR3: TGTGCCAGCATCCGGGACTACCCCTACAATGAGCAGTTCTTC. Its protein is CASIRDYPYNEQFF.